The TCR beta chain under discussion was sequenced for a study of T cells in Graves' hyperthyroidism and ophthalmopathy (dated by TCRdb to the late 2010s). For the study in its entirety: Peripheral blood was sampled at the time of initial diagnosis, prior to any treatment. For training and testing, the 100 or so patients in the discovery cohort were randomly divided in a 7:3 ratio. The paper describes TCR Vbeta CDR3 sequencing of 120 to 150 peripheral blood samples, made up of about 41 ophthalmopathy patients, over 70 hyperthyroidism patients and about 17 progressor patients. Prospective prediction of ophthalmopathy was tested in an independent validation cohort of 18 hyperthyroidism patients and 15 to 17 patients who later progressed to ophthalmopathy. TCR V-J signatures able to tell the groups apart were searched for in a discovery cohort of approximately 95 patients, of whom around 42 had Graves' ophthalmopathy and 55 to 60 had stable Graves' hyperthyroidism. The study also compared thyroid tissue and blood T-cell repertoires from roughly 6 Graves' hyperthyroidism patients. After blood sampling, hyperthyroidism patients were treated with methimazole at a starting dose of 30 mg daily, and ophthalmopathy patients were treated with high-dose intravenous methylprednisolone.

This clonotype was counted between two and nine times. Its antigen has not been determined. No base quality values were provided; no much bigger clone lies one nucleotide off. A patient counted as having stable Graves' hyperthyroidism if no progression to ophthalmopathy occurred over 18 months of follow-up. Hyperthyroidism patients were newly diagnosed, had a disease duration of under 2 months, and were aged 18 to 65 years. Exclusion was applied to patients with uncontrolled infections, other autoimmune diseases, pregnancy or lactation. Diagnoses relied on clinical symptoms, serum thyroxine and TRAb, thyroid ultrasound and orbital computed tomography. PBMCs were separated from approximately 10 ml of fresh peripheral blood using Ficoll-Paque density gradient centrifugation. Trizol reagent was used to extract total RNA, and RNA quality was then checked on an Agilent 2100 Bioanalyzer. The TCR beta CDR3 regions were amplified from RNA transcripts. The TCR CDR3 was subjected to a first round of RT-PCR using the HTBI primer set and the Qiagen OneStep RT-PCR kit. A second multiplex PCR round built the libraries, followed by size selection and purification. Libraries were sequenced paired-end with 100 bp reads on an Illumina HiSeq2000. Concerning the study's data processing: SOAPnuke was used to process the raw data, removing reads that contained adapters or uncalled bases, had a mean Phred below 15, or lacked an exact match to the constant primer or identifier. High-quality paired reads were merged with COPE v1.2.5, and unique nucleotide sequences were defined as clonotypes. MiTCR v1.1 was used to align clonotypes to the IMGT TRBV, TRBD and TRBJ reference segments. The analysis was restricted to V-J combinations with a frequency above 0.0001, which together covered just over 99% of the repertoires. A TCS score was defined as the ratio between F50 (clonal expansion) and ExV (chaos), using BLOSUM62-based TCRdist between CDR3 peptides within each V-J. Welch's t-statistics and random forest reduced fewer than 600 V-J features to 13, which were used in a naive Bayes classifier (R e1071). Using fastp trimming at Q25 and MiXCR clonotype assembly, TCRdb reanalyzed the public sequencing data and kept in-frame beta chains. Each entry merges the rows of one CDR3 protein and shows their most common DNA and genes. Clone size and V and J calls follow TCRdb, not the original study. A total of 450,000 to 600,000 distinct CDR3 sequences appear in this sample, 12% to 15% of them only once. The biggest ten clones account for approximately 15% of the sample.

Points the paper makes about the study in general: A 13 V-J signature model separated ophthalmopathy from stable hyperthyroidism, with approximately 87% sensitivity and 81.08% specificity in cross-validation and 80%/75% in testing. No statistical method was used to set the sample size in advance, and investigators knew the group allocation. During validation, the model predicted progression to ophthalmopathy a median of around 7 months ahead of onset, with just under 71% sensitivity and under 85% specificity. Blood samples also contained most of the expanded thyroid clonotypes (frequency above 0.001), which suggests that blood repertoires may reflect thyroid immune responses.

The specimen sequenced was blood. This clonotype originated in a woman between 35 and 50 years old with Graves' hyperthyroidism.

The CDR3 here reads CASSSQTGTETSGANVLTF. The nucleotide sequence reads TGTGCCAGCAGTTCACAAACCGGGACAGAGACCTCTGGGGCCAACGTCCTGACTTTC. The chain employs TRBV12-3 or TRBV12-4 and TRBJ2-6; TRBD1 matches 7 bases in the middle. The V end gives up 4 bases and the J end 0 bases, leaving 12 bases in the junction not matched to a gene. The CDR3, from cysteine to phenylalanine, totals 19 residues. This entry keeps only the CDR3 DNA: 57 bases, framed from base 1.